This T cell receptor (beta chain) is from a study of blood T cells in healthy people across ages. Study outcomes and limitations: Naive T cell percentage and TCR beta diversity correlated strongly.

Germline-derived CDR1 and CDR2 are SGHDN and FVKESK. CDR3 length: 13 residues. V lost 2 bases and J lost 8; bases outside the gene matches: 5. On this clonotype itself: Its antigen is unknown.

Next came a second PCR, run for about 7 to 12 cycles, which used a sample-barcoded 5' primer along with a J-beta primer mix. Each of the samples gave a minimum of 2.5 million paired-end reads that contained CDR3. Via MiXCR, TCRdb re-called the 5' RACE reads, giving one row per CDR3 protein. This sample has 1,100,000 or so distinct CDR3 sequences; 45% occur once, and the top ten carry 15% to 20%. Sequencing was carried out using blood. This TCR was recovered from an older woman in good health. The chain is built from TRBV14 and TRBJ1-2; TRBD1 aligns across 7 bases. CDR3 sequence: CASSQTRQGGYTF. The CDR3 bases are TGTGCCAGCAGCCAAACCCGACAGGGCGGCTACACCTTC.